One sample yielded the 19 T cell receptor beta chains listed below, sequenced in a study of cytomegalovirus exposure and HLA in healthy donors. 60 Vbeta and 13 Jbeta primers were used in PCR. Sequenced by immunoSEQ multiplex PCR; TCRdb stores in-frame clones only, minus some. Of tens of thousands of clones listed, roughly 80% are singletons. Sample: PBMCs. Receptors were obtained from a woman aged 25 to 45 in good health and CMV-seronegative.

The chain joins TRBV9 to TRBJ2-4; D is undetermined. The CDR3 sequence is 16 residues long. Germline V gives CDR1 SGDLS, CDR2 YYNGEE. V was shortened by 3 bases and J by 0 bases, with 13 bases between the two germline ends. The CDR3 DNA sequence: TGTGCCAGCAGCGCTGCTAACTCTGTAGCCAAAAACATTCAGTACTTC. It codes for CASSAANSVAKNIQYF.

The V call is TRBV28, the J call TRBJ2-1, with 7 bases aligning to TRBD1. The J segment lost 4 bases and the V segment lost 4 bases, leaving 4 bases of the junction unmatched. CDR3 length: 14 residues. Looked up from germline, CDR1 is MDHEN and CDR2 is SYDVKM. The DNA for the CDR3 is TGTGCCAGCAGTTCTGACAGGGTATACAATGAGCAGTTCTTC. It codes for CASSSDRVYNEQFF.

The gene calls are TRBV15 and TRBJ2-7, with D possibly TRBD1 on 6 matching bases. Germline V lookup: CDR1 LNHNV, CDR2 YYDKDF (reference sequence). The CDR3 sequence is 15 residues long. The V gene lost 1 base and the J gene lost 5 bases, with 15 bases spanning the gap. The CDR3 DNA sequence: TGTGCCACCAGCAGAGCTGCCAGGGGTCCCCACGAGCAGTACTTC. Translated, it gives CATSRAARGPHEQYF.

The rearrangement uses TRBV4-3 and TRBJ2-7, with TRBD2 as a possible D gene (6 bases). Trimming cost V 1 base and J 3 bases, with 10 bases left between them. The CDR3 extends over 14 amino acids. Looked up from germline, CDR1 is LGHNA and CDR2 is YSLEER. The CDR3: CASSQGGENYEQYF. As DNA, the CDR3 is TGCGCCAGCAGCCAAGGGGGGGAGAACTACGAGCAGTACTTC.

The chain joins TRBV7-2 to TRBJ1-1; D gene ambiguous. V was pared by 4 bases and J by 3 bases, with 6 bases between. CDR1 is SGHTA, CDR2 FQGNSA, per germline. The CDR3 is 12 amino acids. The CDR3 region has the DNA TGTGCCAGCAGCTCCAGTTACACTGAAGCTTTCTTT. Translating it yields CASSSSYTEAFF.

The CDR3 sequence: CASSIGGGPYSPLHF. The DNA for the CDR3 is TGTGCCAGTAGTATTGGAGGGGGCCCCTATTCACCCCTCCACTTT. The rearrangement joins TRBV19 to TRBJ1-6; 7 bases agree with TRBD1. The CDR3 extends over 15 amino acids. V shed 3 bases, J shed 8 bases, and the junction held 7 bases outside the gene matches. Germline lookup yields CDR1 LNHDA and CDR2 SQIVND (reference sequence).

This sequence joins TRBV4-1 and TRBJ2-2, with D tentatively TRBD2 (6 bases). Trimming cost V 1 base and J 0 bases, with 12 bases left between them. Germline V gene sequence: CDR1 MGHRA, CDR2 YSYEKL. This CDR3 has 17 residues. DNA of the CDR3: TGCGCCAGCAGCCAAGTCGGACTATCTACGAACACCGGGGAGCTGTTTTTT. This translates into CASSQVGLSTNTGELFF.

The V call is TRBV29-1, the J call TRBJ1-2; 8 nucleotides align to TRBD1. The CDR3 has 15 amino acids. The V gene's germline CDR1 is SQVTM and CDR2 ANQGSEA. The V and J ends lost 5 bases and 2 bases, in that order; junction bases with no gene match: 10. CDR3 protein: CSVRTGREENYGYTF. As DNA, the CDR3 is TGCAGCGTTCGGACAGGGCGAGAGGAAAACTATGGCTACACCTTC.

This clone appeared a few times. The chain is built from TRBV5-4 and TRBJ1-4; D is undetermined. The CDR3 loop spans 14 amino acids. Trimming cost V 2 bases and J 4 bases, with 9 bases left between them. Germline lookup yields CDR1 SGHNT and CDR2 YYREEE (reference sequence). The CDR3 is CASSFRGFNEKLFF. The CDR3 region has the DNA TGTGCCAGCAGCTTTCGAGGGTTTAATGAAAAACTGTTTTTT. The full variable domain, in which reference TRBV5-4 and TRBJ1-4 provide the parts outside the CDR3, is ETGVTQSPTHLIKTRGQQVTLRCSSQSGHNTVSWYQQALGQGPQFIFQYYREEENGRGNFPPRFSGLQFPNYSSELNVNALELDDSALYLCASSFRGFNEKLFFGSGTQLSVL.

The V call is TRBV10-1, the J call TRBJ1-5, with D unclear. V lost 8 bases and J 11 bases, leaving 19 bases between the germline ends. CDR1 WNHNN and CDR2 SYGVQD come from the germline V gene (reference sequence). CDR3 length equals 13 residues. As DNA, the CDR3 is TGCGCCAGCGCAACATCCCCCGAATCAGCCCAGCATTTT. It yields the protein CASATSPESAQHF.

The CDR3, as DNA: TGTGCCAGCAGCCCGAGGGCGGTGAACACTGAAGCTTTCTTT. Amino acids: CASSPRAVNTEAFF. The genes are TRBV21-1 and TRBJ1-1. TRBV21-1 is marked as a pseudogene. This CDR3 region has 14 residues.

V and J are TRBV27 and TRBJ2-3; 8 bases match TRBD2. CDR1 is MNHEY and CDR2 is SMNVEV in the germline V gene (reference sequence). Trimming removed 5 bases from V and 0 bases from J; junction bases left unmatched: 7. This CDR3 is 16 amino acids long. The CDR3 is CASSPYLAGSTDTQYF. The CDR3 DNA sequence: TGTGCCAGCAGTCCCTACCTAGCGGGTAGCACAGATACGCAGTATTTT.

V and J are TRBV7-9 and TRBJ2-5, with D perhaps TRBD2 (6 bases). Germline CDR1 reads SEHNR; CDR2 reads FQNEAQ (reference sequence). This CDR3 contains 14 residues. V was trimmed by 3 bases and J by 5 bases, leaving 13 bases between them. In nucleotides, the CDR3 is TGTGCCAGCAGCTTGCGGGGAGCGGGCGAGACCCAGTACTTC. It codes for CASSLRGAGETQYF.

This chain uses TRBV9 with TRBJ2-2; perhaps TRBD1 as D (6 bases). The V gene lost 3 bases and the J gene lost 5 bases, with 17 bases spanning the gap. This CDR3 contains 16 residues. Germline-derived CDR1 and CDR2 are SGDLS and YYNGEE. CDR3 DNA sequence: TGTGCCAGCAGCGCCCGGACAGTAACCCTAACCGGGGAGCTGTTTTTT. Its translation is CASSARTVTLTGELFF.

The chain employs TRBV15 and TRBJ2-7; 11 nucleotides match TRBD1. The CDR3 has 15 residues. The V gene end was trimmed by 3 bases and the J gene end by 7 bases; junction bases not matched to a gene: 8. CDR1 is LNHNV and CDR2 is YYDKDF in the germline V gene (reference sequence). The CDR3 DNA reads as TGTGCCACCAGCAGCACCGGGACAGGGGGATATGAGCAGTACTTC. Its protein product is CATSSTGTGGYEQYF.

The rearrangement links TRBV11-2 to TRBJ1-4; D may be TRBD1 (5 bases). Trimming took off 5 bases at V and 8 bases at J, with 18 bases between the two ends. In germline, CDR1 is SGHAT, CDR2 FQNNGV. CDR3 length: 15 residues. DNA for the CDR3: TGTGCCAGCAGCCTCAATACAGGCGCCGGGGAAAAACTGTTTTTT. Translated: CASSLNTGAGEKLFF. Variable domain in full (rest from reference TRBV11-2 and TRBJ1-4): EAGVAQSPRYKIIEKRQSVAFWCNPISGHATLYWYQQILGQGPKLLIQFQNNGVVDDSQLPKDRFSAERLKGVDSTLKIQPAKLEDSAVYLCASSLNTGAGEKLFFGSGTQLSVL.

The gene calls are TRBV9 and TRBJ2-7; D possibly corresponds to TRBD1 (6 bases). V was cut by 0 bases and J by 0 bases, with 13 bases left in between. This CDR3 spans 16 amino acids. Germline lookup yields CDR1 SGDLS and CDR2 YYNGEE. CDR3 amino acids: CASSVAGQGSSYEQYF. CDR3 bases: TGTGCCAGCAGCGTAGCTGGCCAGGGGAGCTCCTACGAGCAGTACTTC.

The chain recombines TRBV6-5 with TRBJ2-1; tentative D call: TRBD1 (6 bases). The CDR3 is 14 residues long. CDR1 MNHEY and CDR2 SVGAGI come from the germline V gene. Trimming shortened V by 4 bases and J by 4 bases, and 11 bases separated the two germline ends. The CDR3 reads CASSSGRGYNEQFF. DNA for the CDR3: TGTGCCAGCAGTTCGGGCAGGGGATACAATGAGCAGTTCTTC.

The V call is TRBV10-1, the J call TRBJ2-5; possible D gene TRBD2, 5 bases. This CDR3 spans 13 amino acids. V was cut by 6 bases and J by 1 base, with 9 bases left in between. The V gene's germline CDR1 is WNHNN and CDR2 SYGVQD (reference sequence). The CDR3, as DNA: TGCGCCAGCAGCCGGGGTATCCAAGAGACCCAGTACTTC. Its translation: CASSRGIQETQYF.